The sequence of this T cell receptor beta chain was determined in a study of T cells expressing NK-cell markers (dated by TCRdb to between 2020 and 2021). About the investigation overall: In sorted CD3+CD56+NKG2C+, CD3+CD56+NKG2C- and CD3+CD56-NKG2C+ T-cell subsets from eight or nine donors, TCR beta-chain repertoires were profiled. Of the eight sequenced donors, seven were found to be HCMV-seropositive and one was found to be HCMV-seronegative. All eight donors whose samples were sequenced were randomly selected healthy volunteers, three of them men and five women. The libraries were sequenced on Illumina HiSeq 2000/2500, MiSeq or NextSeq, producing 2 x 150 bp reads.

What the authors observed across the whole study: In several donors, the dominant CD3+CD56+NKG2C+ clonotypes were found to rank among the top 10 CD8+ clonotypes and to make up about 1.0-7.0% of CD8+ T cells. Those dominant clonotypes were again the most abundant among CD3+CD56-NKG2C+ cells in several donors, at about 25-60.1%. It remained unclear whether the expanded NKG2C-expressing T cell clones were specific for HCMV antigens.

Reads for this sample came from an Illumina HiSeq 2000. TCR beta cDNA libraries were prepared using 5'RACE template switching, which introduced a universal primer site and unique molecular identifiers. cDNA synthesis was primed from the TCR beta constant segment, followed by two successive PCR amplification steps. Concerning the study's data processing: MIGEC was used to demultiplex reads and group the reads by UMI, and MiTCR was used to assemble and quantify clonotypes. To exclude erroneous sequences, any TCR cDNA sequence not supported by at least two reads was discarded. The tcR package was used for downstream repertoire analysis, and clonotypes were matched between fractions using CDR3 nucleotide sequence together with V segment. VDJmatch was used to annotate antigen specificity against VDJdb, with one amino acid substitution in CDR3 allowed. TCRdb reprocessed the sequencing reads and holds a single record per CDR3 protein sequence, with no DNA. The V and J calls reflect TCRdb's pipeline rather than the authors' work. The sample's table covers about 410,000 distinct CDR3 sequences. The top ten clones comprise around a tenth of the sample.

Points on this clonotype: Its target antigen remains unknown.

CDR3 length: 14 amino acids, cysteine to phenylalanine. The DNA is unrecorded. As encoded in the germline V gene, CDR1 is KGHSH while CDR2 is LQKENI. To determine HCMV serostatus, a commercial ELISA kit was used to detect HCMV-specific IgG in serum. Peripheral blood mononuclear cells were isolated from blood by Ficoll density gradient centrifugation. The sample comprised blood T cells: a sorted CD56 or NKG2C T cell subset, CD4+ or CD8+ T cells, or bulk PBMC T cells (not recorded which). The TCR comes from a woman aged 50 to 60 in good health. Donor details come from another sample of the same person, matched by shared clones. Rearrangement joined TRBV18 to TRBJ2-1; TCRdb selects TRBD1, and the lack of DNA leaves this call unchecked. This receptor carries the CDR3 CASSPSRVAGEQFF.